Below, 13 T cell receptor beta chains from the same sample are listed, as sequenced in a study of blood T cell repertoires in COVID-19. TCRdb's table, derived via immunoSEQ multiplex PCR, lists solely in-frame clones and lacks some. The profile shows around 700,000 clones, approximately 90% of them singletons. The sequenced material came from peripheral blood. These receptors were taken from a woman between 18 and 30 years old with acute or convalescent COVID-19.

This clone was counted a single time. CDR3 sequence (DNA): TGTGCCAACCGGGACAGGGAACACACCGGGGAGCTGTTTTTT. It translates to CANRDREHTGELFF. This chain uses TRBV6-5 with TRBJ2-2, with 9 bases fitting TRBD1. Germline V lookup: CDR1 MNHEY, CDR2 SVGAGI. This CDR3 region has 14 residues. J lost 3 bases, V lost 10 bases, and 6 bases had no gene match.

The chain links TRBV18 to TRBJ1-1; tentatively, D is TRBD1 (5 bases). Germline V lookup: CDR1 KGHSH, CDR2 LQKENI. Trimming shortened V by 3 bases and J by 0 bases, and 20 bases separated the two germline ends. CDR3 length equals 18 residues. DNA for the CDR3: TGTGCCAGCTCACCGCTCCGGCCAGGGATTGGGATGAACACTGAAGCTTTCTTT. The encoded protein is CASSPLRPGIGMNTEAFF.

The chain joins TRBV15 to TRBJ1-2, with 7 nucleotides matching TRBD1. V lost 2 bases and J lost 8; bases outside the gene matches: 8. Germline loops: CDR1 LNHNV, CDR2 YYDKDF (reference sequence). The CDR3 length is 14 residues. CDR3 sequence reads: CATSRTTGNDGYTF. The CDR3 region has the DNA TGTGCCACCAGCAGAACGACAGGGAATGACGGCTACACCTTC. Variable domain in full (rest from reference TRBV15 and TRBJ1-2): DAMVIQNPRYQVTQFGKPVTLSCSQTLNHNVMYWYQQKSSQAPKLLFHYYDKDFNNEADTPDNFQSRRPNTSFCFLDIRSPGLGDTAMYLCATSRTTGNDGYTFGSGTRLTVV.

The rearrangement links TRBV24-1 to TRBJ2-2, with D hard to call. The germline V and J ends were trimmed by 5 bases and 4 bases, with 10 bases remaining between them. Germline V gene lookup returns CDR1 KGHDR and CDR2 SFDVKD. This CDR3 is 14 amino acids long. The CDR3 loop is CATSGHALTGELFF. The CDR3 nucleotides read TGTGCCACCAGTGGACACGCTCTCACCGGGGAGCTGTTTTTT.

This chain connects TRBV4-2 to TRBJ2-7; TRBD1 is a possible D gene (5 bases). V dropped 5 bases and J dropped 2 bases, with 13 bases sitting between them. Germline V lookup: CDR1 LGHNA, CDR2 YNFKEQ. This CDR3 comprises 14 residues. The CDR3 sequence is CASSYVAGTYEQYF. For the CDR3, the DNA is TGTGCCAGCAGCTACGTGGCAGGGACCTACGAGCAGTACTTC.

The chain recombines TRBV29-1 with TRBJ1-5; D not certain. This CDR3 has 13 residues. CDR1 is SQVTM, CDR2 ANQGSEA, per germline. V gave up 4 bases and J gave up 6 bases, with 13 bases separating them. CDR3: CSVGTDPTQPQHF. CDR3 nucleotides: TGCAGCGTTGGTACAGATCCAACTCAGCCCCAGCATTTT.

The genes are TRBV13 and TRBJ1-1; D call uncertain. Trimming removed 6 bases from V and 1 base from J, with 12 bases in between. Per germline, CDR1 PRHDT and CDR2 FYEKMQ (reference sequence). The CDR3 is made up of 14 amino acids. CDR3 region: CASRLTPWNTEAFF. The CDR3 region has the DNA TGTGCCAGCAGATTAACACCCTGGAACACTGAAGCTTTCTTT. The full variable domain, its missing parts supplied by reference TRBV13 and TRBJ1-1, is AAGVIQSPRHLIKEKRETATLKCYPIPRHDTVYWYQQGPGQDPQFLISFYEKMQSDKGSIPDRFSAQQFSDYHSELNMSSLELGDSALYFCASRLTPWNTEAFFGQGTRLTVV.

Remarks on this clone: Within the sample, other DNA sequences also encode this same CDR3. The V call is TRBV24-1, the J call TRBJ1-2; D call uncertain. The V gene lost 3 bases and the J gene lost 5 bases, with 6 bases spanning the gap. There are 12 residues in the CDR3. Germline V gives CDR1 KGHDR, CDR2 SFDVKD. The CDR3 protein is CATSDPGYGYTF. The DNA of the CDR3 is TGTGCCACCAGTGATCCGGGGTATGGCTACACCTTC.

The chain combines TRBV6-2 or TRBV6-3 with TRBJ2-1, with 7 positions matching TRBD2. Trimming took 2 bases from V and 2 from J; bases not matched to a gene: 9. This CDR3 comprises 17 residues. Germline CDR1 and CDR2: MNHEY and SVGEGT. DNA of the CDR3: TGTGCCAGCAGTTACCCCAGAGCGGGGATCCCCTACAATGAGCAGTTCTTC. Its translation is CASSYPRAGIPYNEQFF.

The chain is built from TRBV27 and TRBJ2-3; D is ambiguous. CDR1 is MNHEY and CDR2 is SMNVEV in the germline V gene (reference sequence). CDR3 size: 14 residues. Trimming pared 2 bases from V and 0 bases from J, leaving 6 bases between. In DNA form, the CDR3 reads TGTGCCAGCAGTTTAGGCAGAAGCACAGATACGCAGTATTTT. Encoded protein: CASSLGRSTDTQYF.

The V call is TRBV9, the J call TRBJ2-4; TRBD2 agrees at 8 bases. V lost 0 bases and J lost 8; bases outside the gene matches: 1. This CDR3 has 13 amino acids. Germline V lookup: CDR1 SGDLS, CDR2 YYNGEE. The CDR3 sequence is CASSVDGGDIQYF. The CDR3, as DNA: TGTGCCAGCAGCGTAGACGGGGGGGACATTCAGTACTTC.

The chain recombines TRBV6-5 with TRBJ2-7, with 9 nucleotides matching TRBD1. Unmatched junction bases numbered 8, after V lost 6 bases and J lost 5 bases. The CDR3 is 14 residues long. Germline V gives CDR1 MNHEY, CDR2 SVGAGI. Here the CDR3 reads CASSPGTGRNEQYF. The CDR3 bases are TGTGCCAGCAGCCCCGGGACAGGGAGGAACGAGCAGTACTTC.

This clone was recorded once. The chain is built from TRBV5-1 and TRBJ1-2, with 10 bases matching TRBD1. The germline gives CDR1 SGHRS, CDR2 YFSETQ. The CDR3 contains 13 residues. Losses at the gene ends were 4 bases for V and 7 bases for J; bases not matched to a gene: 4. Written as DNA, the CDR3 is TGCGCCAGCAGCAACGGGACAGGGGTTGGCTACACCTTC. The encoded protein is CASSNGTGVGYTF.